A selection of T cell receptor beta chains follows, all from one sample in a study of T cell repertoires in cytomegalovirus infection. TCRdb ran MiXCR on the reads and lists one entry per CDR3 protein. This table holds almost 500,000 distinct CDR3 sequences, around 11% found once. The sample comprised PBMCs. The receptors stem from a human donor in good health (CMV status not recorded). Some clones in this sample may be carry-over from other donors' samples. CDR3s include the opening cysteine and the closing phenylalanine or tryptophan. Each record gives: D gene, clone size, J gene, V gene, CDR3 protein, CDR3 DNA. A D gene is named only where the DNA matches it firmly. Only some rows state a clone size, as once, few, many or a class for expanded clones.

.,few,TRBJ1-5,TRBV27,CASSSFLPGTYNQPQHF,TGTGCCAGCAGTTCCTTCCTCCCGGGGACATACAATCAGCCCCAGCATTTT
.,many,TRBJ2-5,TRBV2,CASSEIGTQETQYF,TGTGCCAGCAGTGAAATCGGGACCCAAGAGACCCAGTACTTC
TRBD1,.,TRBJ2-5,TRBV27,CASSLSVRDSQETQYF,TGTGCCAGCAGTTTATCCGTTAGGGACAGCCAAGAGACCCAGTACTTC
.,many,TRBJ2-3,TRBV27,CASSLSGTRTDTQYF,TGTGCCAGCAGTTTATCAGGGACCCGCACAGATACGCAGTATTTT
TRBD1,few,TRBJ2-1,TRBV7-3,CASSRTGGLYNEQFF,TGTGCCAGCAGCCGGACAGGGGGGCTATACAATGAGCAGTTCTTC
.,many,TRBJ2-5,TRBV7-2,CASSLVLMDVETQYF,TGTGCCAGCAGCTTAGTCTTAATGGACGTGGAGACCCAGTACTTC
.,many,TRBJ2-1,TRBV19,CASSLGGRRLSEQFF,TGTGCCAGTAGTTTAGGTGGGCGCAGGTTATCAGAGCAGTTCTTC
TRBD1,many,TRBJ1-3,TRBV5-6,CASSSGQGYSGNTIYF,TGTGCCAGCAGCTCTGGACAGGGCTACTCTGGAAACACCATATATTTT
.,few,TRBJ2-3,TRBV12-3/TRBV12-4,CASSPGRSQYF,TGTGCCAGCTCTCCGGGTCGATCGCAGTATTTT
TRBD2,.,TRBJ2-1,TRBV20-1,CGGLAGSDNEQFF,TGCGGCGGACTAGCAGGTTCTGACAATGAGCAGTTCTTC
.,many,TRBJ1-4,TRBV5-1,CASSPTRGPNEKLFF,TGCGCCAGCAGCCCAACCCGAGGTCCTAATGAAAAACTGTTTTTT
TRBD1,few,TRBJ2-7,TRBV20-1,CSARAQGVLPYEQYF,TGCAGTGCTAGAGCACAGGGGGTTCTTCCCTACGAGCAGTACTTC
.,many,TRBJ2-2,TRBV18,CASSPYGQNTGELFF,TGTGCCAGCTCACCGTACGGACAGAACACCGGGGAGCTGTTTTTT
.,many,TRBJ2-1,TRBV6-2/TRBV6-3,CASSYKGLYNEQFF,TGTGCCAGCAGTTACAAAGGGTTGTACAATGAGCAGTTCTTC